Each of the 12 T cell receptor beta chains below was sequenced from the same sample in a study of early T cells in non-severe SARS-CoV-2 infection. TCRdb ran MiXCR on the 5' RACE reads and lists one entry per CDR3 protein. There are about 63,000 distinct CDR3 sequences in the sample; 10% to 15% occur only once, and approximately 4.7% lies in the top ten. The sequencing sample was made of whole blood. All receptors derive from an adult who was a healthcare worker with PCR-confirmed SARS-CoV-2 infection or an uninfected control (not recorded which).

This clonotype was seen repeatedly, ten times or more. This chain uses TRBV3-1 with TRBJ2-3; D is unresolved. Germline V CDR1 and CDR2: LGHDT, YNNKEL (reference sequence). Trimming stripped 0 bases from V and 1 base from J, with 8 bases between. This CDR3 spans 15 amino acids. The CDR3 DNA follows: TGTGCCAGCAGCCAAGAACGTTGGGGCACAGATACGCAGTATTTT. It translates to CASSQERWGTDTQYF.

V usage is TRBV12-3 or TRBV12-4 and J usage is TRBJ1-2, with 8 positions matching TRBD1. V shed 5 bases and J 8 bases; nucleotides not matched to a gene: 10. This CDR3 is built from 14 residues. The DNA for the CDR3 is TGTGCCAGCAGTCCACCGGACAGGGTGGAGGGCTACACCTTC. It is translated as CASSPPDRVEGYTF.

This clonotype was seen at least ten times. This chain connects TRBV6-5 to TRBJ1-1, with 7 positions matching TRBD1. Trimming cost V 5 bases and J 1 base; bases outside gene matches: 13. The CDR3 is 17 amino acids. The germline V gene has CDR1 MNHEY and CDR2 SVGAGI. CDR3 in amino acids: CASSPSQGRVGNTEAFF. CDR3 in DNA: TGTGCCAGCAGTCCATCACAGGGGCGCGTGGGGAACACTGAAGCTTTCTTT.

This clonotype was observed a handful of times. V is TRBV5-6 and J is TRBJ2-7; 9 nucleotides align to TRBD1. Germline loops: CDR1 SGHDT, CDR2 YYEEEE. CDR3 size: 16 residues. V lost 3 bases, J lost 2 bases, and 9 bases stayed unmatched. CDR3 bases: TGTGCCAGCAGCTCCAACCTTCGGGACAGGGCCTACGAGCAGTACTTC. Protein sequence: CASSSNLRDRAYEQYF.

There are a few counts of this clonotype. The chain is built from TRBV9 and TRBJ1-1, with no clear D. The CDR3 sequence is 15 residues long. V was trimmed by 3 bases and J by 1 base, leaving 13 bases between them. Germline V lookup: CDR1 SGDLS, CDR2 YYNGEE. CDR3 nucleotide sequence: TGTGCCAGCAGCGCCTGGCTAGCAGCGAACACTGAAGCTTTCTTT. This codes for CASSAWLAANTEAFF.

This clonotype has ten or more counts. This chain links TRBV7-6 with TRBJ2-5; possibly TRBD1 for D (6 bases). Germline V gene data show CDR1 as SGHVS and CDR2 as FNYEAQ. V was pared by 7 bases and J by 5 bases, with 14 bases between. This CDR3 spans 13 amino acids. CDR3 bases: TGTGCCAGCACGCTACAGGGCGCCGAGACCCAGTACTTC. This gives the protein CASTLQGAETQYF. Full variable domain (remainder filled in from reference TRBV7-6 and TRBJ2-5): GAGVSQSPRYKVTKRGQDVALRCDPISGHVSLYWYRQALGQGPEFLTYFNYEAQQDKSGLPNDRFSAERPEGSISTLTIQRTEQRDSAMYRCASTLQGAETQYFGPGTRLLVL.

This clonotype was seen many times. CDR3 amino acids: CAIKRGEIGTDTQYF. For the CDR3, the DNA is TGTGCCATCAAGCGGGGTGAGATTGGTACAGATACGCAGTATTTT. The chain carries TRBV6-6 and TRBJ2-3, with TRBD2 identical over 7 bases. The germline CDR1 and CDR2 sequences are MNHNY and SVGAGI (reference sequence). The CDR3 covers 15 residues. After removal of 10 bases from V and 3 bases from J, the junction contained 13 bases not matched to a gene.

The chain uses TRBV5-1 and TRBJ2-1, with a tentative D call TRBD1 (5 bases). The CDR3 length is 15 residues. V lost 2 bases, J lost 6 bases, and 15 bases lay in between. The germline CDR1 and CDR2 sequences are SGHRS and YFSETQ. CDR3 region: CASSLGRTLRNEQFF. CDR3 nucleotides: TGCGCCAGCAGCTTAGGCAGGACACTACGCAATGAGCAGTTCTTC.

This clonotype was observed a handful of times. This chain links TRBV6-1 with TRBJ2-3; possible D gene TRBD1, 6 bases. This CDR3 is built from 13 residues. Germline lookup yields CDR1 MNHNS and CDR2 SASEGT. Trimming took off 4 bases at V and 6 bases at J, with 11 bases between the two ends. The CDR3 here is CASSAYRADTQYF. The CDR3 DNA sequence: TGTGCCAGCAGTGCCTACAGGGCCGATACGCAGTATTTT.

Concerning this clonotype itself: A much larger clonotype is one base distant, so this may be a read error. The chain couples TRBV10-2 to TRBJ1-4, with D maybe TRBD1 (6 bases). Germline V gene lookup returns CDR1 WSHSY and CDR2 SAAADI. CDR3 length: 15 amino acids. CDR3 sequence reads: CASGESPGVNEKLFF. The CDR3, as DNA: TGCGCCAGCGGTGAGTCCCCAGGGGTTAATGAAAAACTGTTTTTT.

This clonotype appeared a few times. Here the CDR3 reads CASSTHYEQYF. As DNA, the CDR3 is TGTGCCAGCAGTACCCATTACGAGCAGTACTTC. The chain carries TRBV12-3 or TRBV12-4 and TRBJ2-7; D uncertain. The CDR3 sequence is 11 residues long. With 5 bases removed from V and 4 bases from J, the gap between germline ends came to 6 bases.

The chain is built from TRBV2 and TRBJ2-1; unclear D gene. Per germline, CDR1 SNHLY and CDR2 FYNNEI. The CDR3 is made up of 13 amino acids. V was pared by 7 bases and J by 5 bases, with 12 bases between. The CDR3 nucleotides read TGTGCCAGCATTCGAAGACCTGACAATGAGCAGTTCTTC. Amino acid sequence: CASIRRPDNEQFF.